This T cell receptor (beta chain) was observed in a study of T cell repertoires in ileal Crohn's disease. Study at large: At postoperative colonoscopy, neoterminal ileum biopsies were taken as M6.

Study results and limitations: Endoscopy was done a median about seven months after surgery. Clonality above 26.8% at surgery always came with endoscopic recurrence.

Noted time point: neoterminal ileum biopsy at postoperative endoscopy, about 6 months after surgery. Included were adult ileal or ileocolonic Crohn's patients indicated for ileocolonic resection. As for this clone: What it binds is unknown.

Germline CDR1 is SGDLS and CDR2 is YYNGEE. The CDR3 extends over 15 amino acids. The trim removed 0 bases at V and 6 bases at J, leaving 8 bases unmatched. Profiling relied on immunoSEQ multiplex PCR, and the TCRdb table lists in-frame clones only, not all of them. The repertoire has 10,000 to 15,000 clones, roughly 80% of them found once; the top ten carry more than 15%. The chain recombines TRBV9 with TRBJ1-2, with TRBD1 identical over 7 bases. The sequencing input was ileal tissue. The sequence derives from an adult with Crohn's disease. Written as DNA, the CDR3 is TGTGCCAGCAGCGTAGCGGCAGGGGGACAGCATGGCTACACCTTC. Its protein product is CASSVAAGGQHGYTF.